The entry below describes one TCR beta chain. Its antigen is unknown. The sample holds no much larger clone one base away, and base qualities are not on file. The sample originates from a study of blood T cell repertoires in COVID-19 (TCRdb year 2020). Broadly, across the study: Collaborator samples came from the United States, Italy and Spain and covered acute and convalescent phases of COVID-19. The prospective study material was composed of cDNA or gDNA derived from T cells, B-cell-depleted T cells, or PBMCs. The dataset comprised deeply sampled blood TCRbeta repertoires from subjects exposed to, actively infected with, or recovered from COVID-19. The repertoires were released in a freely available public database intended as a resource for research on the immune response to SARS-CoV-2. Samples came from the ongoing ImmuneRACE study (first 160 participants) plus 1,254 subjects from 6 global collaborators. Nearly every sample came with metadata listing a de-identified subject ID, COVID-19 status, age in years and sex. HLA class I and class II types, where available, came from metadata supplied by the sample provider rather than from assay-based typing. General findings and caveats noted by the study authors: The quantity of clinical and demographic metadata differed by source and by participant and was supplied without curation.

TCRbeta CDR3 regions were amplified from genomic DNA using the immunoSEQ Assay, a bias-controlled multiplex PCR. Turning to the authors' computational methods: Within the assay, amplification of reference gene primers was used to estimate how many nucleated cells each sample contained. To quantify the absolute abundance of each unique TCRbeta CDR3 rearrangement, sequence reads were collapsed and filtered. For each sample, productive Simpson clonality was calculated as the square root of Simpson's diversity index across productive rearrangements. TCRdb provides this immuneACCESS table in a form limited to in-frame rearrangements. Some clones are lacking; in checked studies, under half of them reflect an unresolved V gene, and why the rest are absent is not known. That table furnishes V, J and clone size, whereas the DNA furnished D and trimming. The sample table lists some 66,000 clones, approximately 82% of them with a count of one. The top ten constitute around 6.3% of the sample.

There are 17 amino acids in the CDR3, from cysteine to phenylalanine inclusive. The only DNA kept is the CDR3, 51 bases in frame from the first base. CDR1 and CDR2, looked up from the germline V gene, are KGHSH and LQKENI. The V end gives up 3 bases and the J end 10 bases, leaving 15 bases in the junction not matched to a gene. Whole blood was collected in K2EDTA tubes by collaborating institutions according to the institutions' own protocols. For TCRbeta analysis, collaborator samples were shipped as frozen whole blood, as isolated PBMCs, or as DNA extracted from either sample type. This clonotype was sampled from a man in his 60s with acute or convalescent COVID-19. The sequencing sample was made of peripheral blood. The receptor chain draws on TRBV18 and TRBJ2-1, with TRBD2 matching 10 junction bases. The nucleotide sequence reads TGTGCCAGCTCACCGTACTACGGAGCGGGGGGGCCGGAGGAGCAGTTCTTC. It codes for CASSPYYGAGGPEEQFF.